The entry below describes one TCR beta chain. What antigen it recognizes has not been identified. The sample holds no much larger clone one base away, and base qualities are not on file. These data come from a study of cytomegalovirus exposure and HLA in healthy donors (TCRdb year 2017). About the investigation overall: In an earlier analysis of 550 to 750 of the donors, about 260 Gb of sequence data and some 120 million unique TCR beta sequences from roughly 200 million T cells were reported. Approximately 300 gigabases of sequencing data and tens of millions of unique TCR sequences made up an early release that covered approximately 650 HLA-typed donors. The genetic ancestry cluster associated with self-reported Caucasian donors included 65% to 90% of the 300 to 400 genotyped donors. The study was designed to test whether signatures of past pathogen exposure could be identified by cataloging public T cell receptors. The T cell repertoires of roughly 660 subjects were profiled by immunosequencing and related to cytomegalovirus serostatus. Along with the roughly 670-subject first cohort, a separate validation cohort of about 110 different subjects was used. The study combined high-throughput TCR immunosequencing, statistical association of individual TCRs with disease status, and machine learning to predict cytomegalovirus infection status. A later analysis re-examined previously published TCR beta repertoires from hundreds of donors and added high-resolution HLA genotyping to investigate patterns of TCR occurrence. Rather than using new phenotypic data, the later analysis identified candidate immune exposures from TCR beta sequences and from how often those sequences occurred across donors. An earlier analysis of around 640 of the donors used high-throughput TCR beta sequencing to judge whether each TCR beta V gene segment behaved as functional or pseudogenic. Donor age, sex, ethnicity and CMV serostatus were compiled alongside the repertoire data. A later genetic analysis took genome-wide SNP genotypes for about 55% of the 666 donors and used that subset as a discovery cohort. All discovery cohort repertoires had been generated using a single sequencing platform. HLA typing included class I and class II loci at four-digit resolution. The number of typed donors differed by locus: about 629-630 for A, B, C, DRB1 and DQB1; 500 to 550 for DQA1; 606 for DPA1; and around 450 for DPB1. Several DR-DQ haplotypes were treated as single units for association and clustering because of strong linkage in the cohort. Among 300 to 450 genotyped donors of the cohort, an average of approximately 230,000 unique TCR beta nucleotide sequences were sequenced per donor, roughly a sixth of them non-productive. Results the study describes overall, beyond this receptor: A cluster of highly shared sequence variants was judged likely to be a technical artifact of the sequencing pipeline. In a later analysis, the rate of TCR association differed among HLA loci, with DRB1 alleles having the most associated TCRs and HLA-C alleles having the fewest. According to a later analysis, most CMV-associated TCR beta chains appeared to be HLA-restricted, and the HLA associations seemed to be driven largely by CMV exposure. In a later analysis, some 18,000 TCR beta sequences were associated with specific HLA alleles at a false discovery rate of 0.05. Linkage disequilibrium might explain the correlated functional status among segregating V segments, but an unknown experimental factor could not be ruled out. Some IMGT-functional V segments, including TRBV6-2 and TRBV6-3, could not be distinguished by the 87-base-pair reads and were therefore excluded. When HLA alleles, especially DR and DQ, strongly co-occurred, attributing TCR associations to individual alleles was difficult. In vitro tests confirmed that a few of the cytomegalovirus-associated TCR beta chains recognize cytomegalovirus antigens. In a later genetic analysis, fewer N-insertions in productive TCRs were reported among donors in an Asian-associated ancestry cluster than the roughly 700-donor mean. A further reported finding was that TCR beta sequences accurately predicted the HLA-A and HLA-B alleles for most subjects in the first cohort. Sequencing depth was assumed to be roughly uniform across donors in the presence/absence analyses, though that assumption may not hold. Around 16 rarely observed V segments, including chromosome 9 orphons, were excluded from the earlier analysis of about 610 of the donors because counts were too low. Compared with equally common non-associated chains, HLA-associated TCR beta chains in a later analysis were more clonally expanded and had lower generation probabilities. Across donors, most TCR sequences were observed very rarely, whereas some public TCRs were present in many individuals. In this cohort, only TCR beta chains were sequenced, and detectable features were limited by the absence of alpha or paired-chain data. Because some donors lacked HLA typing at each locus, the association tests relied only on the typed subset. In a later genetic analysis, a missense DCLRE1C variant was associated with V-gene and J-gene trimming of TCR beta chains, and the association was replicated in an independent cohort. A later analysis reported that several top co-occurrence clusters appeared linked to parvovirus B19, influenza, CMV and Epstein-Barr virus. In the study, around 160 TCR beta chains were listed as associated with cytomegalovirus. In an earlier analysis of fewer than 750 of the donors, most TCR beta V segments were observed in productive rearrangements about 87% or about 30% of the time, broadly matching IMGT annotations. The classifier was reported to diagnose cytomegalovirus status with high specificity and sensitivity in both the original and validation cohorts. Immune exposure information for the cohort was limited to CMV serostatus. According to the authors, the approach could potentially be generalized to other disease states and immunological phenotypes.

The cohort consisted of approximately 690 healthy bone marrow donors. At the time of sampling, all cohort members were nominally healthy, though unrecorded immune exposures were likely present. The donor tested CMV seropositive, placing the donor among the 310 or so seropositive members of the cohort. A peripheral blood sample was provided by each donor, and peripheral blood mononuclear cells were used for TCR beta sequencing. The Qiagen DNeasy Blood Extraction Kit was used to extract genomic DNA from the blood cell samples. Library generation was performed with the immunoSEQ multiplex PCR assay. The multiplex PCR relied on a mix of 60 forward primers for TCR Vbeta segments and 13 reverse primers for TCR Jbeta segments. Amplification of the CDR3 region of rearranged TCR beta genes was performed with a multiplex PCR assay on genomic DNA. On the Illumina HiSeq System, the amplified TCR beta libraries were sequenced as 87-base-pair reads. The authors' pipeline ran thus. A later analysis counted about 80 million unique TCR beta chains across the 500 to 850 repertoires, and some 12 million of these chains were shared by at least two donors. A nearest-neighbor algorithm error-corrected the raw reads and collapsed the reads into unique sequences, merging closely related sequences to remove PCR and sequencing errors. CDR3 sequences were aligned to IMGT reference sequences to assign V, D and J gene segments. For a sequence to be retained, at least a six-nucleotide match to both a V gene segment and a J gene segment was required. A rearrangement counted as productive if the CDR3 had no stop codons and remained in frame with V and J, and every other rearrangement counted as non-productive. CDR3 was defined according to IMGT convention as the region running from the second conserved V-encoded cysteine to the conserved J-encoded phenylalanine. Sequences without an unambiguous match to a single V gene segment were excluded from the earlier analysis of a few hundred of the donors. In an earlier analysis of roughly 600 of the donors, a V segment was called functional when productive rearrangements were above 56.7%, and segregating when the standard deviation between donors exceeded 5%. A statistical classification framework was developed to diagnose cytomegalovirus status using the catalog of TCR beta chain sequences. V and J gene assignment, in a later analysis, came from comparing TCR nucleotide sequences with IMGT/GENE-DB human TR gene sequences. The TCRdist pipeline was used in a later analysis to assign CDR3 sequences and most-parsimonious VDJ recombination scenarios. A later analysis defined each TCR beta chain by its CDR3 amino acid sequence plus V-gene family, and excluded reads lacking a unique V-gene family. A later analysis removed 500 to 650 highly shared, low-generation-probability nucleotide sequences to deal with suspected cross-contamination and a sequencing artifact. In a later analysis, a clonal expansion index was calculated for each public chain from normalized within-repertoire ranks of inferred template counts. A later analysis computed generation probabilities with a VDJ recombination model fitted to out-of-frame rearrangements, and checked the results against IGoR. Hypergeometric tests were used in a later analysis to score TCR-TCR, TCR-HLA and TCR-CMV co-occurrence, with a repertoire-size bias correction applied to the TCR pairs. To estimate false discovery rates, a later analysis permuted the HLA or CMV assignments 20 times. In a later analysis, co-occurring TCRs were grouped using DBSCAN, with TCRdist sequence similarity added in when clustering inside HLA-allele-positive subsets. For co-occurrence clustering, repertoires with fewer than 30,000 or more than 120,000 public chains were excluded, along with five or six repertoires with anomalous nucleotide sharing. Not all clones reach the TCRdb copy of this immuneACCESS table, which keeps in-frame sequences only. Checked studies attribute under half of the gap to unresolved V genes and leave the rest unexplained. D and trimming come from the DNA, and the V and J calls and clone size come from that table. Present in this sample are around 150,000 clones, around three quarters of which were seen just once. Roughly 7.1% of the sample is in the top ten clones.

Taken from cysteine to phenylalanine, the CDR3 has 13 residues. Only CDR3 DNA is held: 39 bases, read in frame from base 1. Between the V and J ends, shortened by 3 bases and 8 bases respectively, the junction contains 13 bases. CDR1 and CDR2 were assigned from the germline V gene as WSHSY and SAAADI. The sample comprised PBMCs. This TCR came from a man aged 35-49 years in good health and CMV-seropositive. Here the chain combines TRBV10-2 and TRBJ1-2, with the D gene not clear enough to name. For the CDR3, the sequence is CASSEGLRYGYTF. The bases read TGCGCCAGCAGTGAAGGACTGCGTTACGGCTACACCTTC.